This T cell receptor beta chain was documented in a study of blood T cells in healthy people across ages. The CDR3 contains 16 residues. Trimming cost V 0 bases and J 6 bases; bases outside gene matches: 8. The germline gives CDR1 ENHRY, CDR2 SYGVKD. For the second PCR, which ran for about 6 to 11 cycles, a sample-barcoded 5' primer and a J-beta primer mix were used. Any given sample supplied a minimum of 3 million CDR3-containing paired-end reads. TCRdb passed the 5' RACE reads through MiXCR, listing each CDR3 protein once. The data hold hundreds of thousands of distinct CDR3 sequences, with 49% observed a single time. Donor samples were obtained from healthy Caucasian individuals from Russia, aged about 6 to 90.

The sequence came from a woman in her fifties or sixties in good health. The sample consisted of blood. This chain joins TRBV10-3 and TRBJ2-7; 10 bases are shared with TRBD1. CDR3 sequence: CAISESRQGASGEQYF. The CDR3 DNA reads as TGTGCCATCAGTGAGTCGAGACAGGGGGCTTCGGGCGAGCAGTACTTC.